A selection of T cell receptor beta chains follows, all from one sample in a study of T cells expressing NK-cell markers. After re-calling the 5' RACE reads, TCRdb lists one entry per CDR3 protein, DNA absent. The table lists about 440,000 distinct CDR3 sequences. Sample: blood T cells: a sorted CD56 or NKG2C T cell subset, CD4+ or CD8+ T cells, or bulk PBMC T cells (not recorded which). All receptors derive from a woman aged 18-69 years in good health. The CDR3 runs from the conserved cysteine through the conserved F or W.

v_gene: TRBV12-3/TRBV12-4; j_gene: TRBJ2-7; CDR3aa: CASSFSVYEQYF
v_gene: TRBV10-2; j_gene: TRBJ2-4; CDR3aa: CATGRSSGAKNIQYF
v_gene: TRBV5-1; j_gene: TRBJ2-2; CDR3aa: CASSLGTSDTGELFF
v_gene: TRBV11-2; j_gene: TRBJ1-2; CDR3aa: CASSPGLYGYTF
v_gene: TRBV2; j_gene: TRBJ1-1; CDR3aa: CASNRESKGTEAFF
v_gene: TRBV6-1; j_gene: TRBJ2-1; CDR3aa: CASTPTGRAQDEQFF
v_gene: TRBV20-1; j_gene: TRBJ2-3; CDR3aa: CSAKEASSTDTQYF
v_gene: TRBV20-1; j_gene: TRBJ2-3; CDR3aa: CSSSKVAGGDTQYF
v_gene: TRBV20-1; j_gene: TRBJ2-1; CDR3aa: CSARTPGLAERHEQFF
v_gene: TRBV7-9; j_gene: TRBJ2-5; CDR3aa: CASSLSTSSGETQYF
v_gene: TRBV12-3/TRBV12-4; j_gene: TRBJ2-5; CDR3aa: CASSLQTQRTKPQETQYF
v_gene: TRBV7-2; j_gene: TRBJ2-7; CDR3aa: CASSPERLAGGLEQYF
v_gene: TRBV12-3/TRBV12-4; j_gene: TRBJ2-1; CDR3aa: CASSTAGSYNEQFF
v_gene: TRBV20-1; j_gene: TRBJ2-2; CDR3aa: CSARSSGISGELFF
v_gene: TRBV23-1; j_gene: TRBJ2-2; CDR3aa: CASSHPTRDRTRRNTGELFF
v_gene: TRBV27; j_gene: TRBJ1-6; CDR3aa: CASSSRTGDITPLHF
v_gene: TRBV4-1; j_gene: TRBJ2-3; CDR3aa: CASSLRDSYTDTQYF
v_gene: TRBV2; j_gene: TRBJ1-1; CDR3aa: CASMFGPNTEAFF
v_gene: TRBV12-3/TRBV12-4; j_gene: TRBJ1-2; CDR3aa: CASSLVTPPNYGYTF
v_gene: TRBV7-2; j_gene: TRBJ2-5; CDR3aa: CASNNRGVQETQYF
v_gene: TRBV10-3; j_gene: TRBJ1-6; CDR3aa: CAISESFSPLHF